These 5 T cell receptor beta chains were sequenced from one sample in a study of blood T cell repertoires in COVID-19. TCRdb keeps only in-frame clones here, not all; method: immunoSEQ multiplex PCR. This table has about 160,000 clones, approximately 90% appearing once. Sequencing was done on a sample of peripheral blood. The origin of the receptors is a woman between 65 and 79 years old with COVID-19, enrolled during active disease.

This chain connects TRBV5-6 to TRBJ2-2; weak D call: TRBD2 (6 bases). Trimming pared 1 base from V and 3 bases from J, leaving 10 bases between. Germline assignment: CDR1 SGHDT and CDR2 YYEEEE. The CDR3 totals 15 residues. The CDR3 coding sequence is TGTGCCAGCAGCTTGCCCGGAGGGGACACCGGGGAGCTGTTTTTT. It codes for CASSLPGGDTGELFF.

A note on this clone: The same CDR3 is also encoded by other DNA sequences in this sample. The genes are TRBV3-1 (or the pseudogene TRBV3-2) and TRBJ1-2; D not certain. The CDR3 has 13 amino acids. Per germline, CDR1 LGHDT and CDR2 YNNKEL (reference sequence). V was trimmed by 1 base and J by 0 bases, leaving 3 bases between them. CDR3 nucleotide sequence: TGTGCCAGCAGCCAAGTAACTAACTATGGCTACACCTTC. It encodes CASSQVTNYGYTF.

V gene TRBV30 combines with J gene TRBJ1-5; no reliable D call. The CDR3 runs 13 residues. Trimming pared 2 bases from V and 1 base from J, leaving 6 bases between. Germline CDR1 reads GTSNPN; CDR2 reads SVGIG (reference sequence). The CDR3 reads CAWSLMSNQPQHF. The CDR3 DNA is TGTGCCTGGAGTTTAATGAGCAATCAGCCCCAGCATTTT.

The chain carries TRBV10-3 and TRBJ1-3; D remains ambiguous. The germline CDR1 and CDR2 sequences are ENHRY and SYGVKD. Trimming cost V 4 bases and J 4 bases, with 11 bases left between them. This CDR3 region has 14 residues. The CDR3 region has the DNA TGTGCCATCAGTGCGCGGGAGTCGGGAAACACCATATATTTT. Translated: CAISARESGNTIYF.

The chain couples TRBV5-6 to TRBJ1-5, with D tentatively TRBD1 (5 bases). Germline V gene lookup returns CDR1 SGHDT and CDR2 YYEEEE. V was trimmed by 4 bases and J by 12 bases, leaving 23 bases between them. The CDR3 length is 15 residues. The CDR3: CASSADGAEREVQHF. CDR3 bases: TGTGCCAGCAGCGCTGACGGGGCCGAGCGGGAGGTCCAGCATTTT.